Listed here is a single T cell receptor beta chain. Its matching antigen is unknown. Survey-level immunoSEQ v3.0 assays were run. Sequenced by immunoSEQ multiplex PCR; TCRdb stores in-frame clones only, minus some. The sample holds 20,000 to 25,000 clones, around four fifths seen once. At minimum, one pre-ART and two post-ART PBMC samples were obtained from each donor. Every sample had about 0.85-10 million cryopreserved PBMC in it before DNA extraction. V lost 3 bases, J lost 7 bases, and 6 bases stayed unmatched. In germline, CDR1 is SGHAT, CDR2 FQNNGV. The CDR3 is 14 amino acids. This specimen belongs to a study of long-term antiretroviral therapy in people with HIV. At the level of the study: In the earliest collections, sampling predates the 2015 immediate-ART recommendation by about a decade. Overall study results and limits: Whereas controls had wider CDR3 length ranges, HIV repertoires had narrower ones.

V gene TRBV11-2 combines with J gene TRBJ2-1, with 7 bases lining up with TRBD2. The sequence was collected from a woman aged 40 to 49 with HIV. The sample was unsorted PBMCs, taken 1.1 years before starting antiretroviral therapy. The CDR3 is CASSLGGGENEQFF. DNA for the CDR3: TGTGCCAGCAGCTTGGGGGGAGGGGAGAATGAGCAGTTCTTC.